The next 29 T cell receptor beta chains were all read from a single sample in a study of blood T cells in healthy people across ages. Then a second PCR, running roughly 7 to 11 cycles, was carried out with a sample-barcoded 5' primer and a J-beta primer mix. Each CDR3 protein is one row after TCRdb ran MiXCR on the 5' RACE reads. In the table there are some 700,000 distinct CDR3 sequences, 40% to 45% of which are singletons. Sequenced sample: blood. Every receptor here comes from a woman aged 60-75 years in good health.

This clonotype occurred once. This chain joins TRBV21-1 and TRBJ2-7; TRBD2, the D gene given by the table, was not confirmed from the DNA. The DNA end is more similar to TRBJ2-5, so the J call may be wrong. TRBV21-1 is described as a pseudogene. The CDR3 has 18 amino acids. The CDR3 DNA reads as TGTGCCAGCAGCGGCCAGCCCCTCGCGGGAGGGATCCAAGAGACCCAGTACTTC. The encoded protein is CASSGQPLAGGIQETQYF.

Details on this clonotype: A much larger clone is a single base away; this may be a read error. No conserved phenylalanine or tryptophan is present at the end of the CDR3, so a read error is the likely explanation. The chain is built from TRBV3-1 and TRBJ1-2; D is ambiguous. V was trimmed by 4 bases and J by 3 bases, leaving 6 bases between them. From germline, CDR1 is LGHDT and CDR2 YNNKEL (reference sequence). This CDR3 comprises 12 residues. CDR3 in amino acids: CASSRADYGYTI. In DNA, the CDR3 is TGTGCCAGCAGCCGAGCAGACTATGGCTACACCATC.

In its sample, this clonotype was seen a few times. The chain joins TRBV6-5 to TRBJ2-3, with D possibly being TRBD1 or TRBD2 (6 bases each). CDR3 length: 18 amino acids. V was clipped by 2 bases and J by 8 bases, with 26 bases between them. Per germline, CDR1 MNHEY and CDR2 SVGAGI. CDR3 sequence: CASSYDSGEVPSIFTQYF. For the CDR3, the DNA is TGTGCCAGCAGTTACGACTCAGGGGAGGTCCCTTCAATTTTTACGCAGTATTTT.

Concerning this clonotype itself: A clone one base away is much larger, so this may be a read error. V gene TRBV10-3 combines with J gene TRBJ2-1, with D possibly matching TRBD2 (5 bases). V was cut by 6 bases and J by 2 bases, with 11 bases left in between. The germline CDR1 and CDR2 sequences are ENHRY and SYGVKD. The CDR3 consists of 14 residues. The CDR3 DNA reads TGTGCCATCAGGGACCCCGGGACCTACAATGAGCAGTTCTTC. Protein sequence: CAIRDPGTYNEQFF.

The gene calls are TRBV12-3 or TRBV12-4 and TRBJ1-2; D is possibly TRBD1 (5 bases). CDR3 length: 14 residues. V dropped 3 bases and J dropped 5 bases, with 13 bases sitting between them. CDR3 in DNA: TGTGCCAGCAGTTTCCTCGGGACCGCGTATGGCTACACCTTC. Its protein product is CASSFLGTAYGYTF.

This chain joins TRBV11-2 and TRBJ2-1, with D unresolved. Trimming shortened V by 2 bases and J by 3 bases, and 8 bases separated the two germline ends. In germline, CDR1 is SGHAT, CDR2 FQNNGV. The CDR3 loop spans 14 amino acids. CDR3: CASSLNIDYNEQFF. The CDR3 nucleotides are TGTGCCAGCAGCTTAAACATCGACTACAATGAGCAGTTCTTC.

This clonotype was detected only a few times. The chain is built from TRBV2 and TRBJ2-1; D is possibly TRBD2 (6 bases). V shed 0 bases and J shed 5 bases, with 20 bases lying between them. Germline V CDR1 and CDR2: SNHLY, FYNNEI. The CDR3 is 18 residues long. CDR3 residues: CASSEALSLAVRDNEQFF. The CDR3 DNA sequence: TGTGCCAGCAGTGAAGCGCTTTCACTAGCAGTGAGGGACAATGAGCAGTTCTTC.

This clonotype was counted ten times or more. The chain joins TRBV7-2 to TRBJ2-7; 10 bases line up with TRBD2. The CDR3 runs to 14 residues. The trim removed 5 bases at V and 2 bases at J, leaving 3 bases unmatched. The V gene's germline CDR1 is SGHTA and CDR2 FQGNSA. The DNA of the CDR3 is TGTGCCAGCAGCCGTCTAGCGGGAGCCTACGAGCAGTACTTC. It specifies CASSRLAGAYEQYF. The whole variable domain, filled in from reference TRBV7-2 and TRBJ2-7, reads GAGVSQSPSNKVTEKGKDVELRCDPISGHTALYWYRQSLGQGLEFLIYFQGNSAPDKSGLPSDRFSAERTGGSVSTLTIQRTQQEDSAVYLCASSRLAGAYEQYFGPGTRLTVT.

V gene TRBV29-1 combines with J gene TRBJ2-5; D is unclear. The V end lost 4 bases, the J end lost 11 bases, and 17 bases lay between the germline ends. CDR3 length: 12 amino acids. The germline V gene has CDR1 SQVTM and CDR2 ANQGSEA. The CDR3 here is CSVAPPWNEQYF. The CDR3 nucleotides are TGCAGCGTTGCTCCTCCTTGGAATGAGCAGTACTTC.

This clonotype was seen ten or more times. CDR3 sequence (DNA): TGTGCCAGCAGCGCCGGGGAGTCCTACAATGAGCAGTTCTTC. It is translated as CASSAGESYNEQFF. The rearrangement uses TRBV7-2 and TRBJ2-1; TRBD2 is a possible D gene (5 bases). The germline CDR1 and CDR2 sequences are SGHTA and FQGNSA. The CDR3 sequence is 14 residues long. V lost 5 bases and J lost 1, with 9 bases in between.

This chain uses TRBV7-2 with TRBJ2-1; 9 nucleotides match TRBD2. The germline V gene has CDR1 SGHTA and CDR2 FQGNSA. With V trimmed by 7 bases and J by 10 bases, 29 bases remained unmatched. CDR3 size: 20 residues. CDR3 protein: CASTGKKGPAGGGSSEEQFF. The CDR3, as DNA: TGTGCCAGCACGGGGAAAAAGGGTCCAGCGGGAGGAGGTAGCTCGGAGGAGCAGTTCTTC.

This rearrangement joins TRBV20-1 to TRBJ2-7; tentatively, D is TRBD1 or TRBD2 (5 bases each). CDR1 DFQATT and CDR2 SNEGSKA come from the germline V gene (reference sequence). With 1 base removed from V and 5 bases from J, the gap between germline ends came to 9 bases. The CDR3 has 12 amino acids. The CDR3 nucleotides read TGCAGTGCTAGAGCGCAGGGAGACGAGCAGTACTTC. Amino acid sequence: CSARAQGDEQYF.

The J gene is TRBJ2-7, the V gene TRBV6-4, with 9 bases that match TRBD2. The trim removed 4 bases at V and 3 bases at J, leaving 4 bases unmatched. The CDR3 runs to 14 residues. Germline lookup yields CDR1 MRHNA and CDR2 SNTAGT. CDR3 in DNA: TGTGCCAGCAGTGCCCTAGCGGGGAGCTACGAGCAGTACTTC. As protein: CASSALAGSYEQYF.

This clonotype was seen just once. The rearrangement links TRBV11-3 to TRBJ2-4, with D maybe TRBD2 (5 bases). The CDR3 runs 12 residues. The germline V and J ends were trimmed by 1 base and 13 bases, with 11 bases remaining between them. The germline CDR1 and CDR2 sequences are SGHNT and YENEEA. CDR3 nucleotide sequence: TGTGCCAGCAGCTTAGGTGGGGAGATCCAGTACTTC. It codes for CASSLGGEIQYF.

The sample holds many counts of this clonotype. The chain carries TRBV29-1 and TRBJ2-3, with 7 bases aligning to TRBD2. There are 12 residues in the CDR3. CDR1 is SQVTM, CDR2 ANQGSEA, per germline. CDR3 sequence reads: CAGDYTFDTQYF. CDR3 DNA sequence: TGCGCCGGGGACTATACTTTTGATACGCAGTATTTT.

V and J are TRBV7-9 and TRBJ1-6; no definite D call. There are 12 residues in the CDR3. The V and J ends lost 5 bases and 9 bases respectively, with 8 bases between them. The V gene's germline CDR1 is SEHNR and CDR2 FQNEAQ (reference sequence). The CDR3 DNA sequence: TGTGCCAGCAGCCCTATGGTTTCACCCCTCCACTTT. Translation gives CASSPMVSPLHF.

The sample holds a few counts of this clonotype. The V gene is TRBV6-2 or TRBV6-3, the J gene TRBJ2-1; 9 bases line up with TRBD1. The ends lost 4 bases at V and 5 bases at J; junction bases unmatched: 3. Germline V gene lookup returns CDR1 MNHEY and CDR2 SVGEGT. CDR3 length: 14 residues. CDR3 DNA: TGTGCCAGCAGTTGGGGACAGGGACACAATGAGCAGTTCTTC. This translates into CASSWGQGHNEQFF.

CDR3 residues: CASWGASGPSGGYEQYF. The CDR3, as DNA: TGTGCCAGCTGGGGGGCTAGCGGGCCTTCGGGGGGCTACGAGCAGTACTTC. V usage is TRBV7-2 and J usage is TRBJ2-4; 8 nucleotides match TRBD2. The end of the DNA aligns better with TRBJ2-7, so the J call may be wrong. The CDR3 runs 17 residues. The V gene's germline CDR1 is SGHTA and CDR2 FQGNSA.

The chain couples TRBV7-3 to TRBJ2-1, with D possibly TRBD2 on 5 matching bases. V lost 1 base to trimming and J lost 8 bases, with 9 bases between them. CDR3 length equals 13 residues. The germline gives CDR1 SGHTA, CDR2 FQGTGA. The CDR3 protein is CASSLIGRDEQFF. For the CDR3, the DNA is TGTGCCAGCAGCTTAATAGGGCGGGATGAGCAGTTCTTC.

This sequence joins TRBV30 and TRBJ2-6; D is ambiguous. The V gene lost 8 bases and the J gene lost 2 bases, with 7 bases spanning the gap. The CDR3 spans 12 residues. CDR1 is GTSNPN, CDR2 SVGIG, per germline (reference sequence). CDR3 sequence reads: CAGNAGANVLTF. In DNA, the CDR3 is TGTGCCGGGAACGCTGGGGCCAACGTCCTGACTTTC.

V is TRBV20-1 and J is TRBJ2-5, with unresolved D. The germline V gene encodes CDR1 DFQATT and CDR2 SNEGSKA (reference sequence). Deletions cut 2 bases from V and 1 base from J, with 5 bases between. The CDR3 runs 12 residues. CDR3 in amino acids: CSARPVQETQYF. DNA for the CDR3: TGCAGTGCTAGACCAGTCCAAGAGACCCAGTACTTC.

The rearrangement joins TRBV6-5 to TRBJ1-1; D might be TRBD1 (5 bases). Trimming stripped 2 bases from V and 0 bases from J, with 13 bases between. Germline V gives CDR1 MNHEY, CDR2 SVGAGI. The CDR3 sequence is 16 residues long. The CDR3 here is CASSYGGNSMNTEAFF. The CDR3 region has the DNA TGTGCCAGCAGTTACGGGGGTAATTCTATGAACACTGAAGCTTTCTTT.

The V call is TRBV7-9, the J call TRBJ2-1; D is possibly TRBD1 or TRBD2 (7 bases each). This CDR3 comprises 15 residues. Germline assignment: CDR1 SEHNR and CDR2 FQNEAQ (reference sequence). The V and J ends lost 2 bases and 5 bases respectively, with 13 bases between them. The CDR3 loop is CASSLREGADNEQFF. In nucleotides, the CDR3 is TGTGCCAGCAGCTTAAGGGAGGGGGCCGACAATGAGCAGTTCTTC.

The CDR3 is CASGWDETIQYF. Written as DNA, the CDR3 is TGTGCCAGTGGGTGGGACGAAACCATTCAGTACTTC. The rearrangement uses TRBV6-6 and TRBJ2-4; D is perhaps TRBD1 or TRBD2 (5 bases each). The CDR3 sequence is 12 residues long. The germline gives CDR1 MNHNY, CDR2 SVGAGI (reference sequence). Trimming took 9 bases from V and 9 from J, leaving 15 bases between them.

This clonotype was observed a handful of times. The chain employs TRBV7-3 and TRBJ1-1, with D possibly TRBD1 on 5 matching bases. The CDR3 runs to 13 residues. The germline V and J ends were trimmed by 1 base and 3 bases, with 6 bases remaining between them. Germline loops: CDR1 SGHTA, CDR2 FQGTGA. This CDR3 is CASSLKGYTEAFF. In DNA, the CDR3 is TGTGCCAGCAGCTTAAAGGGGTACACTGAAGCTTTCTTT. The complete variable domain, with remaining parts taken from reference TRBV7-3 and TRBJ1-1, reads GAGVSQTPSNKVTEKGKYVELRCDPISGHTALYWYRQSLGQGPEFLIYFQGTGAADDSGLPNDRFFAVRPEGSVSTLKIQRTERGDSAVYLCASSLKGYTEAFFGQGTRLTVV.

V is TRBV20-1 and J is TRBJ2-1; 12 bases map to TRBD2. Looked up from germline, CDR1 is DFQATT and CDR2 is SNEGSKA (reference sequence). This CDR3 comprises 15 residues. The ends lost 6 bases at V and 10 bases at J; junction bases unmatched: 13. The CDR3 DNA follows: TGCAGTGCCATTAAGCGGGAACTAGCGGGAGGCGAGCAGTTCTTC. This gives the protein CSAIKRELAGGEQFF.

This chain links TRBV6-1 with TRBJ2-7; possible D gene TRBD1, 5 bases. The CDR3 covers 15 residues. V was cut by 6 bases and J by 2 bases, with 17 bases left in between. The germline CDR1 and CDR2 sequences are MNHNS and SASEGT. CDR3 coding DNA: TGTGCCAGCAGAACTTATCAGGGATCAGCCTACGAGCAGTACTTC. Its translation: CASRTYQGSAYEQYF.

The CDR3 DNA is TGTGCCTGGAGTTCCGGCTTAATTAGCACAGATACGCAGTATTTT. Residues: CAWSSGLISTDTQYF. V gene TRBV30 combines with J gene TRBJ2-3, with D uncertain. CDR3 length equals 15 residues. CDR1 GTSNPN and CDR2 SVGIG come from the germline V gene (reference sequence). V was shortened by 2 bases and J by 0 bases, with 12 bases between the two germline ends.

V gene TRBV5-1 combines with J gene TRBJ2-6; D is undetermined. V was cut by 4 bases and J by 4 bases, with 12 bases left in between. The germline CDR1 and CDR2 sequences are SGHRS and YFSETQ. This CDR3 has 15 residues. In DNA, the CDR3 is TGCGCCAGCAGCCCCTCGGTGTTAGGGGCCAACGTCCTGACTTTC. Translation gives CASSPSVLGANVLTF.